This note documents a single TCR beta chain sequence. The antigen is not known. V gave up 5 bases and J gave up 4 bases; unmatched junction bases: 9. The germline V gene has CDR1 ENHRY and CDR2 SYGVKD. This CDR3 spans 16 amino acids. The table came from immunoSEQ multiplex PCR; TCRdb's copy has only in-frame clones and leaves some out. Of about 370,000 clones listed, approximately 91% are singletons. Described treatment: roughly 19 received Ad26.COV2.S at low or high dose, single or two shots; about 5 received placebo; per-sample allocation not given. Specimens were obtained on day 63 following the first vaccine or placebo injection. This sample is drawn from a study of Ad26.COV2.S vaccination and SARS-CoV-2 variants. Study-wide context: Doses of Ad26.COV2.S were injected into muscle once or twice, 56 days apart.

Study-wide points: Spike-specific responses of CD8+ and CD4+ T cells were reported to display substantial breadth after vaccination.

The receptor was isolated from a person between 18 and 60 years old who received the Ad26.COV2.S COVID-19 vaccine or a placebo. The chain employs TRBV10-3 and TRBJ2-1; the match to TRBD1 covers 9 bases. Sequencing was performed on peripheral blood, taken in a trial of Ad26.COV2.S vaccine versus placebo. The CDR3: CAISLSGQGGYNEQFF. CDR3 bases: TGTGCCATCAGTTTATCGGGACAGGGAGGATACAATGAGCAGTTCTTC.